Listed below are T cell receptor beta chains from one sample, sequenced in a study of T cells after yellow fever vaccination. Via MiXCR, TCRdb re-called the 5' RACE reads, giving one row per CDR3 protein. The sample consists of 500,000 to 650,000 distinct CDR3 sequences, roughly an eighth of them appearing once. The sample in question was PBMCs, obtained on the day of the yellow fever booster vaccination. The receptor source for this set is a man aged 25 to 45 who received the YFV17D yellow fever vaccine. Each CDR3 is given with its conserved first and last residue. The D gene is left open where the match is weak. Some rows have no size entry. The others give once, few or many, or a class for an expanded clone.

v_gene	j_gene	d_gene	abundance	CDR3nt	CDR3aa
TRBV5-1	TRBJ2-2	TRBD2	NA	TGCGCCAGCAGCTTGGCCGGGGGGGGCGACACCGGGGAGCTGTTTTTT	CASSLAGGGDTGELFF
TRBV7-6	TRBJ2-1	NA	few	TGTGCCAGCAGCTTAGATCCGGACGGTTACAATGAGCAGTTCTTC	CASSLDPDGYNEQFF
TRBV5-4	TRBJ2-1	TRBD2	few	TGTGCCAGCAGCCCGAGCGGGGACCCCTACAATGAGCAGTTCTTC	CASSPSGDPYNEQFF
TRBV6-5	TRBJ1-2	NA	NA	TGTGCCAGCAGTTACTCGATGACAGGAATCGGAAACTATGGCTACACCTTC	CASSYSMTGIGNYGYTF
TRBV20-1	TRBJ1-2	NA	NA	TGCAGTGCGAAGGAGGACAGCGAATATGGCTACACCTTC	CSAKEDSEYGYTF
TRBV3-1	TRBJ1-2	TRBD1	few	TGTGCCAGCAGGGACACAGGGGGCTTTGGCTACACCTTC	CASRDTGGFGYTF
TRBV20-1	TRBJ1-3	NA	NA	TGCAGTGCTAGAGGAGATCGCTCTGGAAACACCATATATTTT	CSARGDRSGNTIYF
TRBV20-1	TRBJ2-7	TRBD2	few	TGCAGTGCTAGAGGGACTAGCGGGAGCCCCTACGAGCAGTACTTC	CSARGTSGSPYEQYF
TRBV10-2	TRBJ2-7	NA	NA	TGCGCCAGCGGGGAGGACAGGAACGAGCAGTACTTC	CASGEDRNEQYF
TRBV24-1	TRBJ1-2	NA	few	TGTGCCACCAGTGATTCAACCTCGGGCTACACCTTC	CATSDSTSGYTF
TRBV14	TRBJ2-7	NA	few	TGTGCCAGCAGCCAAGCACCAACCGGGCCCTACGAGCAGTACTTC	CASSQAPTGPYEQYF
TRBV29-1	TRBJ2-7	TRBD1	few	TGCAGCGCCGGACAGGGAAATTACTACGAGCAGTACTTC	CSAGQGNYYEQYF
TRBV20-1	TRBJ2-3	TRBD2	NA	TGCAGTGCTACCTGGACTAGCGGTAGCACAGATACGCAGTATTTT	CSATWTSGSTDTQYF
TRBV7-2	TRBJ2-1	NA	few	TGTGCCAGCCGCTTAGGGGGGAGTGAGCAGTTCTTC	CASRLGGSEQFF
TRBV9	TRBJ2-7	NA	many	TGTGCCAGCAGCACCTCGACGGACTCCTACGAGCAGTACTTC	CASSTSTDSYEQYF
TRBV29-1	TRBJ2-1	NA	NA	TGCAGCGTTGAAAAACAGGGAGCAGGGGAGCAGTTCTTC	CSVEKQGAGEQFF
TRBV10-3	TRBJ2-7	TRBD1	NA	TGTGCCATCAGTGAGCCCGGACAGGGTGGCGAGCAGTACTTC	CAISEPGQGGEQYF
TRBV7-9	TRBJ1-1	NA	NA	TGTGCCAGCAGCCACGCGGGCACTGAAGCTTTCTTT	CASSHAGTEAFF
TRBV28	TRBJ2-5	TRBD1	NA	TGTGCCAGCAGTCCCGACAGGGGGCGTTGGGAAGAGACCCAGTACTTC	CASSPDRGRWEETQYF
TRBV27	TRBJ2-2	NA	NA	TGTGCCACCTGCCGACCGAACACCGGGGAGCTGTTTTTT	CATCRPNTGELFF
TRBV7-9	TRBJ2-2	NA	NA	TGTGCCAGCAGCTTAAAAGGACACTACACCGGGGAGCTGTTTTTT	CASSLKGHYTGELFF
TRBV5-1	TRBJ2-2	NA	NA	TGCGCCAGCAGCTGGCATGTGGACTTGGCTCTCACCGGGGAGCTGTTTTTT	CASSWHVDLALTGELFF
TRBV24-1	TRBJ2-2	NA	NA	TGTGCCACCAGTGATTTCCTGGGACGTGAGAACACCGGGGAGCTGTTTTTT	CATSDFLGRENTGELFF
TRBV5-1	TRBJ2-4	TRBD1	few	TGCGCCAGCAGCGGTGGGACAGGGCTCAAAAACATTCAGTACTTC	CASSGGTGLKNIQYF
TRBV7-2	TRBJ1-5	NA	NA	TGTGCCAGCAGCTTAGTTCAGGGTGGCAATCAGCCCCAGCATTTT	CASSLVQGGNQPQHF
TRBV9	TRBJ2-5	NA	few	TGTGCCAGCAGCGTAGGAGTAGCGGCGACCGTGACCCAGTACTTC	CASSVGVAATVTQYF
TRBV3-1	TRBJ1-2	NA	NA	TGTGCCAGCAGCCCCGGACAGACCAGCTCTTATGGCTACACCTTC	CASSPGQTSSYGYTF
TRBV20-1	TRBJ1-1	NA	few	TGCAGTGCTAGAGACCAGAACACTGAAGCTTTCTTT	CSARDQNTEAFF
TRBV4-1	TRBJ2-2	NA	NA	TGCGCCAGCAGCCAAGCCCCTTGGGGAATCGGGGAGCTGTTTTTT	CASSQAPWGIGELFF
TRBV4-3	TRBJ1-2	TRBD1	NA	TGCGCCAGCACCTTCTTAGGACAGGGAATTGGCTACACCTTC	CASTFLGQGIGYTF
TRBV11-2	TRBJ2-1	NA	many	TGTGCCAGCAGCTTAGAGTTTACCCTCTCCTACAATGAGCAGTTCTTC	CASSLEFTLSYNEQFF
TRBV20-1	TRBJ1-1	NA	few	TGCAGTGCTAGTAAAGGCACAGTTGAAGCTTTCTTT	CSASKGTVEAFF
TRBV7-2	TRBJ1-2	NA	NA	TGTGCCAGCAGCTTAAGGATCGGCAGCTATGGCTACACCTTC	CASSLRIGSYGYTF
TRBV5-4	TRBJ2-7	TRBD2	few	TGTGCCAGCAGCTTGGAAGCTCGGATGGGACTAGCGGTCTCCTACGAGCAGTACTTC	CASSLEARMGLAVSYEQYF
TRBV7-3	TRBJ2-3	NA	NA	TGTGCCAGCAGCTATAAGGGCGGGGTAGATACGCAGTATTTT	CASSYKGGVDTQYF
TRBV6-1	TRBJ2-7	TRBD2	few	TGTGCCATCCCTTGGGCTGCTAGCGGGAGTAACGAGCAGTACTTC	CAIPWAASGSNEQYF
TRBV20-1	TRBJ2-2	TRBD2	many	TGCAGTGCTAGGACCAGCGGGACGGTGCCCGGGGAGCTGTTTTTT	CSARTSGTVPGELFF
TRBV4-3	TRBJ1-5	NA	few	TGCGCCAGCAGCCAAGGGCCCAATCAGCCCCAGCATTTT	CASSQGPNQPQHF
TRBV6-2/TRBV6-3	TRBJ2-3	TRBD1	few	TGTGCCAGCAGGGGACAGGGCGTTGATACGCAGTATTTT	CASRGQGVDTQYF